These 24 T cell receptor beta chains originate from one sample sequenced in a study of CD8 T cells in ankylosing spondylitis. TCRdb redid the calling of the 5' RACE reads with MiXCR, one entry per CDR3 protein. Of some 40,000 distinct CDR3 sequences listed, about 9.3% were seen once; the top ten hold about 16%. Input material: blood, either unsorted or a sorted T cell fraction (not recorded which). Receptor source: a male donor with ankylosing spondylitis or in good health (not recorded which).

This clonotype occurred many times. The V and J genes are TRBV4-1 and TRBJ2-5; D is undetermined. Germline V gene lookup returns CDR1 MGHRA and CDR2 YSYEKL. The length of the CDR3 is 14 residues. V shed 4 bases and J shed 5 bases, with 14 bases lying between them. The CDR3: CASSPFGLQETQYF. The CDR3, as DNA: TGCGCCAGCAGCCCTTTCGGGCTTCAGGAGACCCAGTACTTC.

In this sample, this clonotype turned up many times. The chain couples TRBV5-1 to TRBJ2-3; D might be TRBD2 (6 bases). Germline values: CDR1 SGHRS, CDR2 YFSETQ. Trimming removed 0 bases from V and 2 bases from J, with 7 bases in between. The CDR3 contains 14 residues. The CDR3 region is CASSLGGDTDTQYF. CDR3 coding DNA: TGCGCCAGCAGCTTGGGGGGGGACACAGATACGCAGTATTTT.

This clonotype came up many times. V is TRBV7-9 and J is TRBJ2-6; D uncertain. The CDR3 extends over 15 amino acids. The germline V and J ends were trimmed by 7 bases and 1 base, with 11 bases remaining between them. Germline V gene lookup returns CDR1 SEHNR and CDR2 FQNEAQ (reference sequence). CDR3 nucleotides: TGTGCCAGCACCATGCTGGTTTCTGGGGCCAACGTCCTGACTTTC. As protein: CASTMLVSGANVLTF.

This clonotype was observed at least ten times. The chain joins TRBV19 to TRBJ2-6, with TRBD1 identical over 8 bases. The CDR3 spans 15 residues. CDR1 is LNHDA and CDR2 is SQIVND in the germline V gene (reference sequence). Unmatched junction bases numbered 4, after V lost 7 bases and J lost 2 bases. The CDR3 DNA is TGTGCCAGTAACCCGGACAGGGCTGGGGCCAACGTCCTGACTTTC. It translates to CASNPDRAGANVLTF.

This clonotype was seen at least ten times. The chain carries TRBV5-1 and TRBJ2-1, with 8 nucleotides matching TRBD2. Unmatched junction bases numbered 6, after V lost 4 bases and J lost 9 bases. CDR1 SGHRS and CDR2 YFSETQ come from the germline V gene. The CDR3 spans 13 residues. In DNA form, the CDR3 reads TGCGCCAGCAGCGGGACTAGTGTGGGTGAGCAGTTCTTC. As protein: CASSGTSVGEQFF. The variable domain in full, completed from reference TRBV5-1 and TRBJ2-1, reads KAGVTQTPRYLIKTRGQQVTLSCSPISGHRSVSWYQQTPGQGLQFLFEYFSETQRNKGNFPGRFSGRQFSNSRSEMNVSTLELGDSALYLCASSGTSVGEQFFGPGTRLTVL.

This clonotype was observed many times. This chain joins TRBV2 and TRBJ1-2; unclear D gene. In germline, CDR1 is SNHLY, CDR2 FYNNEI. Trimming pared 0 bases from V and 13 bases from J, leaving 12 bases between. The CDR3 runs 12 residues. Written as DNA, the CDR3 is TGTGCCAGCAGTGAAGCTCCATCAAGTGGCACCTTC. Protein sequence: CASSEAPSSGTF.

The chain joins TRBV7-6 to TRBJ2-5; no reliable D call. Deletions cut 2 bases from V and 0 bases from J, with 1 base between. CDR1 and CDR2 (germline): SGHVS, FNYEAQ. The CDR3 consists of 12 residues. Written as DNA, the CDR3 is TGTGCCAGCAGCTTAAACCAAGAGACCCAGTACTTC. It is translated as CASSLNQETQYF.

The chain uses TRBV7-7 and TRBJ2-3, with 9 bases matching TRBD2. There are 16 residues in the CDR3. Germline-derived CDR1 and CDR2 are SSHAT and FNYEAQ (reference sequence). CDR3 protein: CAGSPTSGLVTDTQYF. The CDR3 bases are TGTGCTGGCAGCCCGACTAGCGGACTAGTCACAGATACGCAGTATTTT.

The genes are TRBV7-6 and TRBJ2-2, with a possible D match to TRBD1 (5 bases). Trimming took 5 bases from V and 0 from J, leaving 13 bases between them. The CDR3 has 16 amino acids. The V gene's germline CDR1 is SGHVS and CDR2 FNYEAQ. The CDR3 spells CASSPMWGANTGELFF. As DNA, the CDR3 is TGTGCCAGCAGCCCCATGTGGGGCGCGAACACCGGGGAGCTGTTTTTT.

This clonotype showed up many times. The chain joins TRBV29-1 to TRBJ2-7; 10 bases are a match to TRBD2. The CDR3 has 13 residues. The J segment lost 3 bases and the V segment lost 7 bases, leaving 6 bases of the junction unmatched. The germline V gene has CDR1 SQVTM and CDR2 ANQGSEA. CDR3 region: CSAGTSAYYEQYF. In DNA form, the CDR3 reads TGCAGCGCCGGGACTAGCGCTTACTACGAGCAGTACTTC.

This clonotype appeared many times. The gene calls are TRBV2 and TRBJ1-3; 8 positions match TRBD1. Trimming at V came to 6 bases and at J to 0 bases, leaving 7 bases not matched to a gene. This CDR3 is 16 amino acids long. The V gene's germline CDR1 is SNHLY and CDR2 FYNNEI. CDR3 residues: CASSDRQGYSGNTIYF. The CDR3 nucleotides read TGTGCCAGCAGCGATCGACAGGGGTACTCTGGAAACACCATATATTTT.

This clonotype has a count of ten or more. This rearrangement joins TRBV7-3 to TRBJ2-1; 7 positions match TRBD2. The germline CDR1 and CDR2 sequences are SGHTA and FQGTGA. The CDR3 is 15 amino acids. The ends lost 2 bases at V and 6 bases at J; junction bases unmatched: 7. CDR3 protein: CASSLQPLASNEQFF. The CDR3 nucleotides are TGTGCCAGCAGCTTACAGCCACTAGCGTCCAATGAGCAGTTCTTC.

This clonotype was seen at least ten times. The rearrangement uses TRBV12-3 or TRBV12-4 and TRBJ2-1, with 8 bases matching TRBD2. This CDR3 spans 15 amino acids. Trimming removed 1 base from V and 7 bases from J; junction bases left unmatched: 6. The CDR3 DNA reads TGTGCCAGCAGTTTAGATAGCGGGAATGCTAATGAGCAGTTCTTC. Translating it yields CASSLDSGNANEQFF.

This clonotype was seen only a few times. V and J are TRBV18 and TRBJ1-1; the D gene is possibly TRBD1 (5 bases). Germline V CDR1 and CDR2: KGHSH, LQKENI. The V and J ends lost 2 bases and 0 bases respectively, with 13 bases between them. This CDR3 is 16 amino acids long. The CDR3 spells CASSPGAGFVNTEAFF. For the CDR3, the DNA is TGTGCCAGCTCACCAGGGGCCGGCTTTGTGAACACTGAAGCTTTCTTT.

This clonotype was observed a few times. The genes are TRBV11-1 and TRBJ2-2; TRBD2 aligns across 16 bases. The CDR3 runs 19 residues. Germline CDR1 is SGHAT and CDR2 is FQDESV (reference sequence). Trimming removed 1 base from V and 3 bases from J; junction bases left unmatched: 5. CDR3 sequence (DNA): TGTGCCAGCAGCTTAGAGGGACTAGCGGGAGGGCCTCACACCGGGGAGCTGTTTTTT. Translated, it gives CASSLEGLAGGPHTGELFF.

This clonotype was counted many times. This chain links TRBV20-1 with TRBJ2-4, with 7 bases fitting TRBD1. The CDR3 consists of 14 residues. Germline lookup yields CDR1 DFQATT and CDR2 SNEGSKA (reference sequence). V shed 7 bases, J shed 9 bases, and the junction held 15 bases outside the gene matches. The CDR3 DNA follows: TGCAGTGGCATAAAGTACAGGGGTGAGGGCATTCAGTACTTC. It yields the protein CSGIKYRGEGIQYF.

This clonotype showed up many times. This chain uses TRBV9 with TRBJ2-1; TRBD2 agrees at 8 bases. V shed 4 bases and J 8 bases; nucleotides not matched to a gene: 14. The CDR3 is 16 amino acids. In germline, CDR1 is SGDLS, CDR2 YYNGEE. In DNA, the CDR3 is TGTGCCAGCAGCTCTCGACGGACTAGCTTATCCTATGAGCAGTTCTTC. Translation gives CASSSRRTSLSYEQFF.

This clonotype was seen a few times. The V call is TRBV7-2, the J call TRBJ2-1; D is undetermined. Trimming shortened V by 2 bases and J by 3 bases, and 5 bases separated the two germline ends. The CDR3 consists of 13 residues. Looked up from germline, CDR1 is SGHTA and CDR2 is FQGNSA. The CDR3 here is CASSLRHYNEQFF. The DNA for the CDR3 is TGTGCCAGCAGCTTAAGACACTACAATGAGCAGTTCTTC.

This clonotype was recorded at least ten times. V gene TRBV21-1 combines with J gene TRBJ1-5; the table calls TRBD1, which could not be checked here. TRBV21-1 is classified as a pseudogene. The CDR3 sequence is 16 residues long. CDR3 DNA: TGTGCCAGCAGCAAAGTGTTCGGACAGACTAATCAGCCCCAGCATTTT. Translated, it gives CASSKVFGQTNQPQHF.

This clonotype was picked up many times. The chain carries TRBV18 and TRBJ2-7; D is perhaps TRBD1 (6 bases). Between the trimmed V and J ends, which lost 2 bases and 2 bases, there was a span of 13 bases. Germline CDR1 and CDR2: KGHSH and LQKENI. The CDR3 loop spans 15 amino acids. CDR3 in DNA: TGTGCCAGCTCACCAAATGGAGGACAGCCCTACGAGCAGTACTTC. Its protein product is CASSPNGGQPYEQYF.

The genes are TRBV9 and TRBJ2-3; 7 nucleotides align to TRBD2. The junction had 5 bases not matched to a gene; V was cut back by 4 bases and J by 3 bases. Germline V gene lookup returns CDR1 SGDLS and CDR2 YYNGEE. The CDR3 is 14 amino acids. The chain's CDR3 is CASSLQRETDTQYF. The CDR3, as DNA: TGTGCCAGCAGCTTGCAGCGGGAAACAGATACGCAGTATTTT.

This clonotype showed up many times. The CDR3 DNA sequence: TGTGCCAGCAGTTTAGCAGGGATCAATGAGCAGTTCTTC. It is translated as CASSLAGINEQFF. The V gene is TRBV12-3 or TRBV12-4, the J gene TRBJ2-1; D remains ambiguous. The V end lost 0 bases, the J end lost 6 bases, and 6 bases lay between the germline ends. The CDR3 length is 13 residues.

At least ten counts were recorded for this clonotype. Here the CDR3 reads CSAPLPTRSYNEQFF. The CDR3 DNA is TGCAGTGCCCCTCTACCGACTAGGAGTTACAATGAGCAGTTCTTC. The chain uses TRBV20-1 and TRBJ2-1; TRBD2 might be the D (6 bases). The V end lost 6 bases, the J end lost 4 bases, and 19 bases lay between the germline ends. The germline V gene encodes CDR1 DFQATT and CDR2 SNEGSKA (reference sequence). The CDR3 consists of 15 residues.

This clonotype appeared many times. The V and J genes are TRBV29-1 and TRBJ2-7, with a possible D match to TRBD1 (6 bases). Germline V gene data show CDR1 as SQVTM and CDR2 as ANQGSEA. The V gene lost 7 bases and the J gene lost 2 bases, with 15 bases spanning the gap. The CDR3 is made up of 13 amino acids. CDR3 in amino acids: CSGVTGGTYEQYF. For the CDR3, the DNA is TGCAGCGGTGTGACAGGAGGAACCTACGAGCAGTACTTC.